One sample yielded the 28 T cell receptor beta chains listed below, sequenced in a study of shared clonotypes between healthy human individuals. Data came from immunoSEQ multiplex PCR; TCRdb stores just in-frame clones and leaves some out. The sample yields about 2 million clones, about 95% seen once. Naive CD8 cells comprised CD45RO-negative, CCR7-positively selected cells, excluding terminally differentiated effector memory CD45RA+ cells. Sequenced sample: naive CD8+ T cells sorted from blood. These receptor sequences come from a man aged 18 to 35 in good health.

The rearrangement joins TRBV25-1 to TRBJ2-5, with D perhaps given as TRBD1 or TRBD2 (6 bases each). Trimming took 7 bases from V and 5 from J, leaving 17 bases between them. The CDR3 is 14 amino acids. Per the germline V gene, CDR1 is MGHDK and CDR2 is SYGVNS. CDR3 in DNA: TGTGCCAGCACTAACCTGGAGGGGGTTGAGACCCAGTACTTC. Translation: CASTNLEGVETQYF. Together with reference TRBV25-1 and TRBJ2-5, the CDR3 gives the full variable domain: EADIYQTPRYLVIGTGKKITLECSQTMGHDKMYWYQQDPGMELHLIHYSYGVNSTEKGDLSSESTVSRIRTEHFPLTLESARPSHTSQYLCASTNLEGVETQYFGPGTRLLVL.

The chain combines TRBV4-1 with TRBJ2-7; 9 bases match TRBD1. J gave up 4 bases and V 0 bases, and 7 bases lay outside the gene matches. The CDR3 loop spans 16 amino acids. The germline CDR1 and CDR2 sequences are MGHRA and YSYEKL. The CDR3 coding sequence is TGCGCCAGCAGCCAAGATAGTCGGACAGGGGTTTACGAGCAGTACTTC. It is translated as CASSQDSRTGVYEQYF.

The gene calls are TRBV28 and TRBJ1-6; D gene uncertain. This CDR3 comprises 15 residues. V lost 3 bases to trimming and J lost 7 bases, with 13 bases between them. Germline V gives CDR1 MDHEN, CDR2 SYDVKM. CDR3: CASSFGVAENSPLHF. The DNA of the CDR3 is TGTGCCAGCAGTTTTGGGGTGGCAGAGAATTCACCCCTCCACTTT.

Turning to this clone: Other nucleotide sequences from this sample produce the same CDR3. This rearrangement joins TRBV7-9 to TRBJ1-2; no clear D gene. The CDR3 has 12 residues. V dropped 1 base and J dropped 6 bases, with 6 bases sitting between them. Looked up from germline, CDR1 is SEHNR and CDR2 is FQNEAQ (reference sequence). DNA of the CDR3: TGTGCCAGCAGCTTAGGTGTGGATGGCTACACCTTC. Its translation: CASSLGVDGYTF.

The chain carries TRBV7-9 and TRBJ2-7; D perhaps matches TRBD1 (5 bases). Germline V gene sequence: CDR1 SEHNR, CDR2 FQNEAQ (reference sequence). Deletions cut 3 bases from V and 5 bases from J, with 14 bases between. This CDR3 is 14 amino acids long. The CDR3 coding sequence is TGTGCCAGCAGCTTCGGGCAGGGTAAGAACGAGCAGTACTTC. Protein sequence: CASSFGQGKNEQYF.

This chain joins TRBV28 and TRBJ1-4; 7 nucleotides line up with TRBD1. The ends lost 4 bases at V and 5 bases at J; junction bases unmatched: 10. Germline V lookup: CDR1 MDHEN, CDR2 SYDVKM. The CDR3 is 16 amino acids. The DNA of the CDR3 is TGTGCCAGCAGTTATCCGGAGACAGGGCCGAATGAAAAACTGTTTTTT. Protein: CASSYPETGPNEKLFF.

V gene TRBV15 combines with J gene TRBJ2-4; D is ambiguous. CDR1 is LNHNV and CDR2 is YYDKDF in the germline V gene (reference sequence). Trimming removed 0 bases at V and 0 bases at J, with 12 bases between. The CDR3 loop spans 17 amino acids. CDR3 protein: CATSRDPPEIAKNIQYF. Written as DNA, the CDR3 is TGTGCCACCAGCAGAGATCCGCCAGAAATAGCCAAAAACATTCAGTACTTC.

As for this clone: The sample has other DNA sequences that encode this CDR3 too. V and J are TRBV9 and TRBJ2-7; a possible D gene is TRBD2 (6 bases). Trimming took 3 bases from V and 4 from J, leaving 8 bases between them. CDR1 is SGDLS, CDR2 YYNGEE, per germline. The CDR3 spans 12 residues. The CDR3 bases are TGTGCCAGCAGCGCCGGGGGTTACGAGCAGTACTTC. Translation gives CASSAGGYEQYF.

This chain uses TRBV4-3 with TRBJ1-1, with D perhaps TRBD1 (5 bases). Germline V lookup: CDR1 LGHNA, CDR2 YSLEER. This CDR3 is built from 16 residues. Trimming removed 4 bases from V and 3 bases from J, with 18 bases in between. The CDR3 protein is CASSRITGGSDTEAFF. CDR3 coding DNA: TGCGCCAGCAGCCGGATCACCGGGGGATCGGACACTGAAGCTTTCTTT.

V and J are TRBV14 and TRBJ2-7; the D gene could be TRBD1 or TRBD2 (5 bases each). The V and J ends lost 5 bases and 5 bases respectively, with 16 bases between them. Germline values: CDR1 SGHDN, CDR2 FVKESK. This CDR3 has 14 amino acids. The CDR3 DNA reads TGTGCCAGCAGCAAAGGGATGGGGGTAGACGAGCAGTACTTC. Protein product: CASSKGMGVDEQYF.

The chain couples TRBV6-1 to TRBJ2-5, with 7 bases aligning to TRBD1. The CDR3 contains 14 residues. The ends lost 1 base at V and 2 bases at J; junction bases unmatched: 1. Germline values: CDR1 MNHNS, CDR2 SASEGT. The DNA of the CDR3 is TGTGCCAGCAGTGAAGGACAGGGACAAGAGACCCAGTACTTC. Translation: CASSEGQGQETQYF.

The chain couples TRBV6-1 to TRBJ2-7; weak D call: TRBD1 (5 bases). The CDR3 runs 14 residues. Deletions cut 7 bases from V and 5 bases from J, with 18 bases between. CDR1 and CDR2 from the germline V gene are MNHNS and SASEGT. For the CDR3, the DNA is TGTGCCAGCAACGCCCCCCAGGGAAGGGACGAGCAGTACTTC. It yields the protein CASNAPQGRDEQYF.

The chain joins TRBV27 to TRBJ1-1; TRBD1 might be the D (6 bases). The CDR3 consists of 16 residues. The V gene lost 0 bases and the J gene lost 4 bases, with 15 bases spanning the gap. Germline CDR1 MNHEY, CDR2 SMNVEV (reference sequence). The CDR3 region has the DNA TGTGCCAGCAGTTTATCGATGGGGGCAATGGGCACTGAAGCTTTCTTT. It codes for CASSLSMGAMGTEAFF.

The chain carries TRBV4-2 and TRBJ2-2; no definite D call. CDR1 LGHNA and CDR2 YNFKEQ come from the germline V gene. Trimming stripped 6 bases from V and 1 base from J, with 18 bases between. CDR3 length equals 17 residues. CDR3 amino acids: CASRAILTDGNTGELFF. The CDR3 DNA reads TGTGCCAGCAGAGCAATTTTAACGGACGGGAACACCGGGGAGCTGTTTTTT.

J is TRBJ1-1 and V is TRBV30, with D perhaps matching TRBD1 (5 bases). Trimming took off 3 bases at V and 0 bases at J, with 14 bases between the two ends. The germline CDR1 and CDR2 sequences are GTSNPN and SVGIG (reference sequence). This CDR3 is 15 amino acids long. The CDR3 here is CAWRDPTVLNTEAFF. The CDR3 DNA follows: TGTGCCTGGAGGGATCCGACAGTTTTGAACACTGAAGCTTTCTTT.

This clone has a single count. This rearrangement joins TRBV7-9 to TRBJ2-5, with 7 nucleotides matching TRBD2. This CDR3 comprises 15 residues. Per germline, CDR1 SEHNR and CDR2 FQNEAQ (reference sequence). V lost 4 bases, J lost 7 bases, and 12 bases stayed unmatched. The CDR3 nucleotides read TGTGCCAGCAGCTCACCCCGGGACCCGGGGGGGACCCAGTACTTC. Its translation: CASSSPRDPGGTQYF.

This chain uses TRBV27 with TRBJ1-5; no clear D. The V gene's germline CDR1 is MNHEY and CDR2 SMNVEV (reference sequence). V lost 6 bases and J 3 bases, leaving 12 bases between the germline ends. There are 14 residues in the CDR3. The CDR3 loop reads CASSYDGFNQPQHF. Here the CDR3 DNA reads TGTGCCAGCAGCTATGACGGTTTCAATCAGCCCCAGCATTTT.

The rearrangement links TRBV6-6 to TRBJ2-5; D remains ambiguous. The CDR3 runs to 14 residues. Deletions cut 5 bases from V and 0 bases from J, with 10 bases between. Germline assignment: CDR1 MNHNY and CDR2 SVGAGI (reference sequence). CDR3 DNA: TGTGCCAGCAGTCCTTTTGGCAACCAAGAGACCCAGTACTTC. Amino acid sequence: CASSPFGNQETQYF.

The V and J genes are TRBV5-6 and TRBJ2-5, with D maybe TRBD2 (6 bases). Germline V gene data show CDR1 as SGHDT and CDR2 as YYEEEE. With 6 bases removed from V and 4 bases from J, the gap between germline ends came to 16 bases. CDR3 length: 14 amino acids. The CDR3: CASTTGGVVETQYF. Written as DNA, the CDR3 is TGTGCCAGCACCACCGGCGGGGTGGTAGAGACCCAGTACTTC.

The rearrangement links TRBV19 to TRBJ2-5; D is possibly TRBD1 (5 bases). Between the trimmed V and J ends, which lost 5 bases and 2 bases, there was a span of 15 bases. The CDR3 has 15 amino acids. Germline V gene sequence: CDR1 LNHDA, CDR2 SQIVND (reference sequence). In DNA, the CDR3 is TGTGCCAGTAGTCTGGAAACAGGTTTACAAGAGACCCAGTACTTC. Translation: CASSLETGLQETQYF.

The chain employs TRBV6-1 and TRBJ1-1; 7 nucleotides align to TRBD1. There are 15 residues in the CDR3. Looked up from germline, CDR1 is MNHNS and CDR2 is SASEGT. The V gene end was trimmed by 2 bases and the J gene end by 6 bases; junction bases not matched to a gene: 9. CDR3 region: CASSEWAGGLSEAFF. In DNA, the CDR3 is TGTGCCAGCAGTGAATGGGCAGGGGGACTTTCTGAAGCTTTCTTT.

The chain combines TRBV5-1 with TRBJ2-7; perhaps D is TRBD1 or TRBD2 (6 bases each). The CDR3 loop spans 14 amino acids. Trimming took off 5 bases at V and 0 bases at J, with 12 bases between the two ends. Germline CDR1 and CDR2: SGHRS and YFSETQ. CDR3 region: CASREGGGSYEQYF. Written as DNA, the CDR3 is TGCGCCAGCAGGGAGGGGGGCGGCTCCTACGAGCAGTACTTC.

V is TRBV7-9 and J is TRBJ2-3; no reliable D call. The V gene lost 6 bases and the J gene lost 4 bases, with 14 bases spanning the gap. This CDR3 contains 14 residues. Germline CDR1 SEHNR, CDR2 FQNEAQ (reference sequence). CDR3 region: CASSAERPPDTQYF. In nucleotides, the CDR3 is TGTGCCAGCAGTGCGGAACGCCCCCCAGATACGCAGTATTTT.

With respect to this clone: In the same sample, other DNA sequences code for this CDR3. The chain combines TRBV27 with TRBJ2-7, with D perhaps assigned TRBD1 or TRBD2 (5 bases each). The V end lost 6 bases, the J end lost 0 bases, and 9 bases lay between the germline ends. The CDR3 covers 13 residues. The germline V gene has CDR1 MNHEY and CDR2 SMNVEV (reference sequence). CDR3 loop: CASSPGSSYEQYF. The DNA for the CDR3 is TGTGCCAGCAGCCCAGGGAGCTCCTACGAGCAGTACTTC.

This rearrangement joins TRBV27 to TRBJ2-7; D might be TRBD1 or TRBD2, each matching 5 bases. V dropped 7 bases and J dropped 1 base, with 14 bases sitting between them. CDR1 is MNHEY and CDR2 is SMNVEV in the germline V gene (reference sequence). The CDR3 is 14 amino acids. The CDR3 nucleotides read TGTGCCAGCACCTCTCGGGACGGGTCCTACGAGCAGTACTTC. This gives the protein CASTSRDGSYEQYF.

The CDR3 protein is CASSLEGFDQPQHF. CDR3 DNA sequence: TGTGCCAGCAGCTTAGAGGGGTTTGATCAGCCCCAGCATTTT. The chain is built from TRBV7-9 and TRBJ1-5; tentatively, D is TRBD1 (5 bases). The CDR3 runs to 14 residues. Between the trimmed V and J ends, which lost 1 base and 5 bases, there was a span of 9 bases. Germline V CDR1 and CDR2: SEHNR, FQNEAQ (reference sequence).

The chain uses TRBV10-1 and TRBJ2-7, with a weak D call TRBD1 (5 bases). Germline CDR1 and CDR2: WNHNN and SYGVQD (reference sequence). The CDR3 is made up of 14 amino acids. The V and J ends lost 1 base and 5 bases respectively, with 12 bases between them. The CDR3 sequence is CASSELKGVNEQYF. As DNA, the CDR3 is TGCGCCAGCAGTGAGTTGAAAGGGGTAAACGAGCAGTACTTC.

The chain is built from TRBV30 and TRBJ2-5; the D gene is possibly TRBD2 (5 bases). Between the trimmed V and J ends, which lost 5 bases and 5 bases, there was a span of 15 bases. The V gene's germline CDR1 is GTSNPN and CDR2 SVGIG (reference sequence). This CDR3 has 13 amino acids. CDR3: CAWGSGGGETQYF. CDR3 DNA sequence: TGTGCCTGGGGGAGCGGCGGTGGGGAGACCCAGTACTTC. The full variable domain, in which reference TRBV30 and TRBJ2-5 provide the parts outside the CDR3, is SQTIHQWPATLVQPVGSPLSLECTVEGTSNPNLYWYRQAAGRGLQLLFYSVGIGQISSEVPQNLSASRPQDRQFILSSKKLLLSDSGFYLCAWGSGGGETQYFGPGTRLLVL.